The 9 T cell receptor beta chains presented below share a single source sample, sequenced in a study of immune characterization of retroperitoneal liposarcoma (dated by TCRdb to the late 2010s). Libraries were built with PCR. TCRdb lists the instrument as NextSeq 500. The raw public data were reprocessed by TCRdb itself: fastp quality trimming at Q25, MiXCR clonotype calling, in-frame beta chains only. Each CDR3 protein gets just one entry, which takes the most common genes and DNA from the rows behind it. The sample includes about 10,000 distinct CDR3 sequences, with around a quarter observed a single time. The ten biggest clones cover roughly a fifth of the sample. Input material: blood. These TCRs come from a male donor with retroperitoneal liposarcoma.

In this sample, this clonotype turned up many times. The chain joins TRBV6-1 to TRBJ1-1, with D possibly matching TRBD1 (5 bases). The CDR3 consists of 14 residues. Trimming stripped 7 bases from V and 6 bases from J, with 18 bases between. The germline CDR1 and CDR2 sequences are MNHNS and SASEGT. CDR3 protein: CASKVGRAIAEAFF. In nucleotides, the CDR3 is TGTGCCAGCAAGGTTGGCAGGGCTATCGCTGAAGCTTTCTTT.

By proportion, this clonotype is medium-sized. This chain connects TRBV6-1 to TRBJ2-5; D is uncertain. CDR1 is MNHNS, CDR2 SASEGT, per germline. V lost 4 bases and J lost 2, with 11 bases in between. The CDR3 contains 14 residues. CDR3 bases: TGTGCCAGCAGTGCCCGTGCTGGGCAAGAGACCCAGTACTTC. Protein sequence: CASSARAGQETQYF.

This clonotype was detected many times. The CDR3 sequence is CASSYRGETQYF. CDR3 DNA: TGTGCCAGCAGTTACAGGGGGGAGACCCAGTACTTC. V usage is TRBV6-2 or TRBV6-3 and J usage is TRBJ2-5, with a weak D call TRBD1 (6 bases). Trimming shortened V by 2 bases and J by 5 bases, and 6 bases separated the two germline ends. The CDR3 contains 12 residues. Germline V gene data show CDR1 as MNHEY and CDR2 as SVGEGT.

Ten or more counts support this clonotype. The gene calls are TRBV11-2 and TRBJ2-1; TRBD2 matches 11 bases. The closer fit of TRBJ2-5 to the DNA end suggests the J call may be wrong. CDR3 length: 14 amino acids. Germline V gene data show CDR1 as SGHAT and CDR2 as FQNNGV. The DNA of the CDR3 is TGTGCCAGCAAACTAGCGGGGGCGCAAGAGACCCAGTACTTC. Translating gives CASKLAGAQETQYF.

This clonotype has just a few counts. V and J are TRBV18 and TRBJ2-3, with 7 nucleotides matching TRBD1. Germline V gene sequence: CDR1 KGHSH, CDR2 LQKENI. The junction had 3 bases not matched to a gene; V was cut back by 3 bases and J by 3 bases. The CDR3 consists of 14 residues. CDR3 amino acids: CASSPTGPTDTQYF. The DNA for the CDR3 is TGTGCCAGCTCACCGACAGGGCCAACAGATACGCAGTATTTT.

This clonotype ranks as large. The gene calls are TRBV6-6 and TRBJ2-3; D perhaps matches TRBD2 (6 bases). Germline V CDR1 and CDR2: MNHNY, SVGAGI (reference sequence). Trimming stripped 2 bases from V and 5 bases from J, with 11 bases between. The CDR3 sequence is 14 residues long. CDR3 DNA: TGTGCCAGCAGTTACCGGGGGTTCGGAGATACGCAGTATTTT. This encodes CASSYRGFGDTQYF.

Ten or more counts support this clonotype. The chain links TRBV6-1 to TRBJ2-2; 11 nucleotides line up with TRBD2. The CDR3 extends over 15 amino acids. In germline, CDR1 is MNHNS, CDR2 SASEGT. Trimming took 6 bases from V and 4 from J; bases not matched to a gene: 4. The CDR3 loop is CASRTGTSGTGELFF. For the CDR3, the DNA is TGTGCCAGCAGAACCGGGACTAGCGGCACCGGGGAGCTGTTTTTT.

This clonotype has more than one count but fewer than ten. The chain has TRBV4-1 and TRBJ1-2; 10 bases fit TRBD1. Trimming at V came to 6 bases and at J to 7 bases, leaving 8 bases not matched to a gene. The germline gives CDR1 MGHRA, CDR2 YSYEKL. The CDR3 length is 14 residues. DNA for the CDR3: TGCGCCAGCAGACCCGGGACAGGGGTTTCTGGCTACACCTTC. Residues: CASRPGTGVSGYTF.

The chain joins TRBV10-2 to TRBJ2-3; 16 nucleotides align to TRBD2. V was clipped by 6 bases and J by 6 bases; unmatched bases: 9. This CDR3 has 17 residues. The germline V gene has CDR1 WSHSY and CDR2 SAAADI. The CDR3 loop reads CASRKYGTSGGADTQYF. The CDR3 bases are TGCGCCAGCAGGAAATACGGGACTAGCGGGGGGGCGGATACGCAGTATTTT.